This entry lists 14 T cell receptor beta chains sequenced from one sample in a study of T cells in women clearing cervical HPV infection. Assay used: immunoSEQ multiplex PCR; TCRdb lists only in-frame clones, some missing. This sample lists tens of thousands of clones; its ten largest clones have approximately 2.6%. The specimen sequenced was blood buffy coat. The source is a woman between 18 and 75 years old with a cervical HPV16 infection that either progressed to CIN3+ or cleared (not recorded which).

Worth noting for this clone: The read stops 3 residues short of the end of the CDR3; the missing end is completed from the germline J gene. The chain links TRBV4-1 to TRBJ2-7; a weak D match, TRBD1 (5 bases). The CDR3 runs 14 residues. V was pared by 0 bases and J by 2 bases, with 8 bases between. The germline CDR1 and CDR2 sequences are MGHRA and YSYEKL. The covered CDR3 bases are TGCGCCAGCAGCCAAGAGGAAGGGGCCTACGAG. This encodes CASSQEEGAYE. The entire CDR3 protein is CASSQEEGAYEQYF.

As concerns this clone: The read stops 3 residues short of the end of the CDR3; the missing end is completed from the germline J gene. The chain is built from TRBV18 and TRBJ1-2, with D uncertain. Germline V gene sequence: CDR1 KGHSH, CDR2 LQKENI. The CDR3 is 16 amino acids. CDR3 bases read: TGTGCCAGCTCACCTAACAGCGGGAGGTCCTACAATGAC. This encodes CASSPNSGRSYND. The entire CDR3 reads CASSPNSGRSYNDYTF.

Incomplete CDR3 DNA: TGTGCCAGCAGCTTACCGGGACAGGGGGGAGGGGGC. Amino acid sequence: CASSLPGQGGGG. The entire CDR3 sequence reads CASSLPGQGGGGYTF. The J gene is TRBJ1-2, the V gene TRBV7-9, with 11 bases fitting TRBD1. From the germline J gene comes the end of the CDR3, since the read stops 3 residues before it. Per germline, CDR1 SEHNR and CDR2 FQNEAQ (reference sequence). The CDR3 length is 15 residues.

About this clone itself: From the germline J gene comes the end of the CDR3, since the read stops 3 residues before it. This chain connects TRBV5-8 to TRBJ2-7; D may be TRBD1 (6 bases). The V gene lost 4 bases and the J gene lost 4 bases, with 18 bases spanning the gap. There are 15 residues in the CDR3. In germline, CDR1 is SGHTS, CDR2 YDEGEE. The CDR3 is CASSIKTGFFYEQYF. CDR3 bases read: TGTGCCAGCAGCATTAAGACAGGTTTTTTTTACGAG.

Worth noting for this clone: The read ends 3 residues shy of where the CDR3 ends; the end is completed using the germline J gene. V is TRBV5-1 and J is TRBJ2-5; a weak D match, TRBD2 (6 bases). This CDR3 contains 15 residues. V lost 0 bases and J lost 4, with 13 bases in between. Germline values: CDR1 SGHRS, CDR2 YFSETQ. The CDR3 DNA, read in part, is TGCGCCAGCAGCTTGGTAGCGGCCGGAGGAGAGACC. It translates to CASSLVAAGGET. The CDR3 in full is CASSLVAAGGETQYF.

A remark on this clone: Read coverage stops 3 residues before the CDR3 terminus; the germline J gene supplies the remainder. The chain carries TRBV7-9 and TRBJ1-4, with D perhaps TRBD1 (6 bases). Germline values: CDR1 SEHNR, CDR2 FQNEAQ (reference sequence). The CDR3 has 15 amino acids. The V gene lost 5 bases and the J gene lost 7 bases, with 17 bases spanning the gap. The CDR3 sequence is CASSTRGRGGEKLFF. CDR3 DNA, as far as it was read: TGTGCCAGCAGCACCCGAGGCAGGGGAGGTGAAAAA.

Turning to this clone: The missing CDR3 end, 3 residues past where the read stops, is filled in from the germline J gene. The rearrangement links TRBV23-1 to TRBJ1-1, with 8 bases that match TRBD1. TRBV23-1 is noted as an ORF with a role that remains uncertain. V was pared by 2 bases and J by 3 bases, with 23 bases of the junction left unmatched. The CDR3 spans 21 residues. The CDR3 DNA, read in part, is TGCGCCAGCAGTCAACCTGGACAGGGACGTTATGGACTTTCTGGCTACACTGAA. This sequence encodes CASSQPGQGRYGLSGYTE. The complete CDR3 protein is CASSQPGQGRYGLSGYTEAFF.

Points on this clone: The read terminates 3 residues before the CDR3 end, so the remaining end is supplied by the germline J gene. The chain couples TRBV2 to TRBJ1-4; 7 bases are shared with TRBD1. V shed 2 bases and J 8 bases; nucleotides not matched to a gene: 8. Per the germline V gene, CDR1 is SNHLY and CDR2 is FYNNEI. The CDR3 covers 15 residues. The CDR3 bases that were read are TGTGCCAGCAGTGAAAGTGGCAGGGGGATCGAAAAA. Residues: CASSESGRGIEK. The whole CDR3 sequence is CASSESGRGIEKLFF.

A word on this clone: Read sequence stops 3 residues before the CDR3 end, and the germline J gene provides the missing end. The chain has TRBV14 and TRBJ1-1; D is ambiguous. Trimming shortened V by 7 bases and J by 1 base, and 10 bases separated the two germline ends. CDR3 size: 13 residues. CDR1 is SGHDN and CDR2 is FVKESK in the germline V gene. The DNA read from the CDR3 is TGTGCCAGCAACCGAGACGGGAACACTGAA. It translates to CASNRDGNTE. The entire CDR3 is CASNRDGNTEAFF. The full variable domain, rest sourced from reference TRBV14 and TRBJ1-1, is EAGVTQFPSHSVIEKGQTVTLRCDPISGHDNLYWYRRVMGKEIKFLLHFVKESKQDESGMPNNRFLAERTGGTYSTLKVQPAELEDSGVYFCASNRDGNTEAFFGQGTRLTVV.

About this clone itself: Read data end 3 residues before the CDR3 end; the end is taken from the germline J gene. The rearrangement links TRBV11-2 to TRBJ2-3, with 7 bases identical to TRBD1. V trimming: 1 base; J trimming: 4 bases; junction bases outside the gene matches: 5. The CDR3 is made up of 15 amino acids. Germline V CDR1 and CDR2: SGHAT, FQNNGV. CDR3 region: CASSLGPTGSDTQYF. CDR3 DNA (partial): TGTGCCAGCAGCTTAGGGCCGACAGGGTCAGATACG.

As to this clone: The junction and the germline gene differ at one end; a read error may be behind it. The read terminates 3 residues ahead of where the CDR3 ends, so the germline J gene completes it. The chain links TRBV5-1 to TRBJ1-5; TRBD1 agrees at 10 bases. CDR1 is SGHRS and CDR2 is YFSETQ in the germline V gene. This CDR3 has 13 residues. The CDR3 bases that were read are TGCGTCAGCAGCTTGGACAGGGGGCAGCCC. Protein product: CVSSLDRGQP. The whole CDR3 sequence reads CVSSLDRGQPQHF.

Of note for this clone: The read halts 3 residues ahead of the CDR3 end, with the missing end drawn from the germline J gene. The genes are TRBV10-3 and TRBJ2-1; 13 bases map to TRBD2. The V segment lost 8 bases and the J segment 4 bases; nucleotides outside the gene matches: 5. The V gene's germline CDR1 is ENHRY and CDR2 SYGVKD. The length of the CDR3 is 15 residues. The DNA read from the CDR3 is TGTGCCATCGGTCAACTAGCGGGAGGGTACAATGAG. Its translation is CAIGQLAGGYNE. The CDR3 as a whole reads CAIGQLAGGYNEQFF.

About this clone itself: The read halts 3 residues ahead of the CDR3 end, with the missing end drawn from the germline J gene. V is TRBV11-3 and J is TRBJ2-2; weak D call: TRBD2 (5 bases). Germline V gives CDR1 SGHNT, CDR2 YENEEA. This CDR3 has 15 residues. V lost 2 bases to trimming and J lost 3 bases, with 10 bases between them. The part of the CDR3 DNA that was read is TGTGCCAGCAGCTTATTTCGGGGAGACACCGGGGAG. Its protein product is CASSLFRGDTGE. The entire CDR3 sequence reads CASSLFRGDTGELFF.

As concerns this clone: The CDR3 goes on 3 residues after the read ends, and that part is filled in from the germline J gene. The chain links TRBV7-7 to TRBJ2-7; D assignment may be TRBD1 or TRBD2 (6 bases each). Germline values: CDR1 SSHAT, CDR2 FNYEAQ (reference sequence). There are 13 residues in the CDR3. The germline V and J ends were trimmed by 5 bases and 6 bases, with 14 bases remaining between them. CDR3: CASSPGEEFEQYF. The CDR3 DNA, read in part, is TGTGCCAGCAGCCCAGGGGAGGAGTTCGAG.